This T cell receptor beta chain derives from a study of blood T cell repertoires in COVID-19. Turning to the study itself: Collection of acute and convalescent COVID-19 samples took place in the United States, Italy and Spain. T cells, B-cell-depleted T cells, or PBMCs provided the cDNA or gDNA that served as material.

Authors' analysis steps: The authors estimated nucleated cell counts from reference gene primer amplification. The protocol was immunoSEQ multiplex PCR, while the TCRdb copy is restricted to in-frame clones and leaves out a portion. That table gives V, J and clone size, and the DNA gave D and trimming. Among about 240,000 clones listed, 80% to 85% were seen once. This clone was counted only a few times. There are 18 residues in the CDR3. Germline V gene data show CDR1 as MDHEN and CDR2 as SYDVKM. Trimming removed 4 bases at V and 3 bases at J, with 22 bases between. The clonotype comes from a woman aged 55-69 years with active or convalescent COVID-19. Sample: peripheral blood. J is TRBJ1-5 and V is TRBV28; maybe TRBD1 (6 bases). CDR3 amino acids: CASSSRKGVRPLNQPQHF. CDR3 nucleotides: TGTGCCAGCAGTTCCCGAAAGGGGGTGCGCCCTCTCAATCAGCCCCAGCATTTT. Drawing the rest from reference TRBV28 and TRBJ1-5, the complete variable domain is DVKVTQSSRYLVKRTGEKVFLECVQDMDHENMFWYRQDPGLGLRLIYFSYDVKMKEKGDIPEGYSVSREKKERFSLILESASTNQTSMYLCASSSRKGVRPLNQPQHFGDGTRLSIL.